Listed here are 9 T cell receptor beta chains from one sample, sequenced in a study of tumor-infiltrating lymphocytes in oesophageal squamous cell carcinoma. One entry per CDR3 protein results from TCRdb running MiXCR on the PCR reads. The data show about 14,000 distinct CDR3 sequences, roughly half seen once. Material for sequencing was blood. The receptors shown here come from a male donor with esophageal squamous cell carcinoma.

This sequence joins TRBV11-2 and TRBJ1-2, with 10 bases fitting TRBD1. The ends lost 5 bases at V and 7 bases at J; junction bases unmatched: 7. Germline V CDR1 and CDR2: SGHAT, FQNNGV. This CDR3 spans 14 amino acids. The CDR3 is CASSPGTGVTGYTF. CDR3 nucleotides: TGTGCCAGCAGCCCCGGGACAGGGGTAACTGGCTACACCTTC.

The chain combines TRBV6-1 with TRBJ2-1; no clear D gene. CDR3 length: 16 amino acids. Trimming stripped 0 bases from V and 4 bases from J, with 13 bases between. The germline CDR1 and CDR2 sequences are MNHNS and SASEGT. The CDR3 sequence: CASSEAFLEPYNEQFF. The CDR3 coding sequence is TGTGCCAGCAGTGAAGCATTCCTAGAGCCGTACAATGAGCAGTTCTTC.

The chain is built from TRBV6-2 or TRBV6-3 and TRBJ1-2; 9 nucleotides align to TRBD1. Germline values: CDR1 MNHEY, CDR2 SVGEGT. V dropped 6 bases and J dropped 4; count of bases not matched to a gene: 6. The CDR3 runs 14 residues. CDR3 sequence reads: CASRTGGDSYGYTF. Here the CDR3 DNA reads TGTGCCAGCAGGACAGGGGGGGATTCCTATGGCTACACCTTC.

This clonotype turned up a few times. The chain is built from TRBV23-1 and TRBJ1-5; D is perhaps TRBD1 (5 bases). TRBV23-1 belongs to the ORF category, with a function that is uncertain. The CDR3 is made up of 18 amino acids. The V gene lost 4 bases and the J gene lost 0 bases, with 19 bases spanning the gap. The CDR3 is CASSPDSSWAYSNQPQHF. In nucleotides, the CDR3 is TGCGCCAGCAGTCCCGACAGTTCCTGGGCTTATAGCAATCAGCCCCAGCATTTT.

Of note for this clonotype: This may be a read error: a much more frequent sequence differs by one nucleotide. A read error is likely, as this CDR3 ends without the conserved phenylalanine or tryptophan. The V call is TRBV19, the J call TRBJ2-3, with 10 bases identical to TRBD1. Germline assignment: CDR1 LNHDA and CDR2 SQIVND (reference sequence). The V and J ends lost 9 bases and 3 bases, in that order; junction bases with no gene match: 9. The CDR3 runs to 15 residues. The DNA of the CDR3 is TGTGCCAGCAGAGCCGGGACAGGGGCGACAGATACGCAGTATTGT. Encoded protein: CASRAGTGATDTQYC.

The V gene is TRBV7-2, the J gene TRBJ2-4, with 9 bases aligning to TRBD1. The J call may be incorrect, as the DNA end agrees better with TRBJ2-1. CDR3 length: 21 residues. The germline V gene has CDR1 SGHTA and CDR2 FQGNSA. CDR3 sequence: CASSTRDRDLLSFSSYNEQFF. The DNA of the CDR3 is TGTGCCAGCAGCACCCGGGACAGGGACCTTCTCTCCTTTAGCTCCTACAATGAGCAGTTCTTC.

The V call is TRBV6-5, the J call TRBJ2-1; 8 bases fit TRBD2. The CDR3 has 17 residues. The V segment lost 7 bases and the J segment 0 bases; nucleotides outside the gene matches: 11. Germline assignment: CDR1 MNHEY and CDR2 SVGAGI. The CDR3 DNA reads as TGTGCCAGCACTGTTTGGGTGGCGGGAGGCTCCTACAATGAGCAGTTCTTC. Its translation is CASTVWVAGGSYNEQFF.

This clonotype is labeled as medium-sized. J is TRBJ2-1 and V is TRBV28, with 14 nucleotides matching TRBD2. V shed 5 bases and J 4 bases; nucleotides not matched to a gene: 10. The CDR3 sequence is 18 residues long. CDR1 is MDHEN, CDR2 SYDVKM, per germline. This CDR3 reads CASSIRLAGGPPYNEQFF. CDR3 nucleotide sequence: TGTGCCAGCAGTATACGACTAGCGGGAGGGCCGCCATACAATGAGCAGTTCTTC.

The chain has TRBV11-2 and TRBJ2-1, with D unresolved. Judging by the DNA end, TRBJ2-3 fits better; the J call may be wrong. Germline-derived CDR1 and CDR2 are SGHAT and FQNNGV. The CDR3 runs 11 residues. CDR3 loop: CASSLLNTQYF. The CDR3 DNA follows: TGTGCCAGCAGCTTATTGAATACGCAGTATTTT.